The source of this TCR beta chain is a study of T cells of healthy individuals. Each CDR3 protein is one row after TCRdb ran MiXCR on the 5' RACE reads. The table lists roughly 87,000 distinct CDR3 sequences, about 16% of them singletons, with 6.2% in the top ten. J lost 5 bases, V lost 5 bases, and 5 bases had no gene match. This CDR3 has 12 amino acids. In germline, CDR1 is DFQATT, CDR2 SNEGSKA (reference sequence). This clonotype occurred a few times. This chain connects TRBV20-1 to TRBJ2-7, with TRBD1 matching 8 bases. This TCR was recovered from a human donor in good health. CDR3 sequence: CSAVGQGNEQYF. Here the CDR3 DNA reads TGCAGTGCTGTTGGACAGGGCAACGAGCAGTACTTC.